These 16 T cell receptor beta chains share one sample of origin, sequenced in a study of cytomegalovirus exposure and HLA in healthy donors. The PCR made use of 60 Vbeta and 13 Jbeta primers. Sequenced by immunoSEQ multiplex PCR; TCRdb stores in-frame clones only, minus some. Among approximately 130,000 clones listed, just under 85% were seen once. Specimen: PBMCs. These receptors were taken from a boy aged 2 to 10 in good health and CMV-seronegative.

DNA for the CDR3: TGTGCCAGCAGACAAGCGGAGGAAGAACGTGGCTACACCTTC. Amino acid sequence: CASRQAEEERGYTF. The chain is built from TRBV2 and TRBJ1-2; D unresolved. CDR1 is SNHLY and CDR2 is FYNNEI in the germline V gene. This CDR3 spans 14 amino acids. The ends were cut back, 6 bases at V and 7 bases at J, with 18 bases in the middle.

The gene calls are TRBV27 and TRBJ1-1; 7 nucleotides align to TRBD1. CDR3 length: 15 residues. J gave up 0 bases and V 4 bases, and 5 bases lay outside the gene matches. Germline values: CDR1 MNHEY, CDR2 SMNVEV (reference sequence). The CDR3 loop is CASSSLQGMNTEAFF. In DNA, the CDR3 is TGTGCCAGCAGTTCATTACAGGGGATGAACACTGAAGCTTTCTTT.

This clone was observed a few times. V usage is TRBV6-6 and J usage is TRBJ1-2, with 8 bases aligning to TRBD1. Looked up from germline, CDR1 is MNHNY and CDR2 is SVGAGI (reference sequence). The CDR3 has 14 residues. With V trimmed by 1 base and J by 4 bases, 2 bases remained unmatched. CDR3 loop: CASSYLGQAYGYTF. CDR3 in DNA: TGTGCCAGCAGTTACTTGGGACAGGCCTATGGCTACACCTTC.

The V call is TRBV30, the J call TRBJ2-3; 9 bases fit TRBD2. CDR1 and CDR2 (germline): GTSNPN, SVGIG (reference sequence). This CDR3 has 17 amino acids. V shed 0 bases and J 0 bases; nucleotides not matched to a gene: 7. The CDR3 here is CAWSVYLAGVSTDTQYF. CDR3 DNA sequence: TGTGCCTGGAGTGTTTACTTAGCGGGGGTGAGCACAGATACGCAGTATTTT.

The V call is TRBV2, the J call TRBJ2-2; 12 bases are shared with TRBD2. Unmatched junction bases numbered 6, after V lost 2 bases and J lost 2 bases. CDR1 and CDR2 from the germline V gene are SNHLY and FYNNEI. This CDR3 comprises 18 residues. CDR3 region: CASSERLAGDLNTGELFF. CDR3 nucleotide sequence: TGTGCCAGCAGTGAAAGACTAGCGGGGGATTTAAACACCGGGGAGCTGTTTTTT.

This clone was detected only a few times. The J gene is TRBJ1-5, the V gene TRBV6-1; 7 nucleotides agree with TRBD1. The germline CDR1 and CDR2 sequences are MNHNS and SASEGT. Trimming removed 11 bases from V and 4 bases from J; junction bases left unmatched: 2. This CDR3 comprises 11 residues. DNA for the CDR3: TGTGCCTCACAGGGGAATCAGCCCCAGCATTTT. Its protein product is CASQGNQPQHF.

The chain couples TRBV10-1 to TRBJ2-1; maybe TRBD1 (5 bases). The CDR3 loop spans 16 amino acids. Between the trimmed V and J ends, which lost 5 bases and 0 bases, there was a span of 14 bases. CDR1 is WNHNN, CDR2 SYGVQD, per germline (reference sequence). Here the CDR3 DNA reads TGCGCCAGCAGTCTCTCCGGAGACAGCTCCTACAATGAGCAGTTCTTC. It yields the protein CASSLSGDSSYNEQFF.

The chain is built from TRBV7-2 and TRBJ2-1, with D possibly TRBD1 on 6 matching bases. V shed 4 bases and J shed 8 bases, with 12 bases lying between them. Germline V gives CDR1 SGHTA, CDR2 FQGNSA. The length of the CDR3 is 13 residues. The CDR3 DNA reads TGTGCCAGCAGCTCTGACAGGTCGGATGAGCAGTTCTTC. This gives the protein CASSSDRSDEQFF.

The chain carries TRBV7-8 and TRBJ1-1, with D possibly TRBD1 on 6 matching bases. The germline V and J ends were trimmed by 6 bases and 3 bases, with 14 bases remaining between them. The CDR3 has 14 amino acids. The germline gives CDR1 SGHVS, CDR2 FQNEAQ. CDR3 region: CASRNSGVDTEAFF. The CDR3 coding sequence is TGTGCCAGCAGGAATTCAGGGGTCGACACTGAAGCTTTCTTT.

V and J are TRBV5-1 and TRBJ1-1; TRBD1 agrees at 10 bases. The CDR3 loop spans 14 amino acids. From germline, CDR1 is SGHRS and CDR2 YFSETQ. V lost 2 bases, J lost 10 bases, and 8 bases stayed unmatched. CDR3 nucleotide sequence: TGCGCCAGCAGCTTCTCGACAGGGGGCTATGGAGCTTTCTTT. It codes for CASSFSTGGYGAFF.

This clone was seen more than once but under ten times. The rearrangement uses TRBV18 and TRBJ2-4; 8 bases line up with TRBD1. Germline V lookup: CDR1 KGHSH, CDR2 LQKENI. This CDR3 is 17 amino acids long. V trimming: 4 bases; J trimming: 1 base; junction bases outside the gene matches: 9. CDR3: CASSLVVTGVAKNIQYF. Written as DNA, the CDR3 is TGTGCCAGCTCACTGGTCGTGACAGGGGTGGCCAAAAACATTCAGTACTTC.

The rearrangement links TRBV19 to TRBJ1-6; 8 bases are shared with TRBD1. CDR1 is LNHDA and CDR2 is SQIVND in the germline V gene (reference sequence). V was clipped by 4 bases and J by 8 bases; unmatched bases: 10. This CDR3 region has 16 residues. In DNA form, the CDR3 reads TGTGCCAGTAGTACCCCGCGTCCGACAGGGGATTCACCCCTCCACTTT. The encoded protein is CASSTPRPTGDSPLHF.

This chain connects TRBV7-8 to TRBJ1-5; D unresolved. Germline CDR1 is SGHVS and CDR2 is FQNEAQ. Trimming cost V 5 bases and J 6 bases, with 14 bases left between them. The CDR3 consists of 14 residues. CDR3 DNA: TGTGCCAGCAGCGATTTTAGAACGGGTCAGCCCCAGCATTTT. Its translation: CASSDFRTGQPQHF.

V is TRBV28 and J is TRBJ1-5; TRBD1 agrees at 11 bases. The J segment lost 0 bases and the V segment lost 5 bases, leaving 12 bases of the junction unmatched. CDR3 length: 19 amino acids. Germline-derived CDR1 and CDR2 are MDHEN and SYDVKM. CDR3 in amino acids: CASSDPGQGVQYSNQPQHF. In DNA, the CDR3 is TGTGCCAGCAGTGACCCGGGACAGGGGGTACAGTATAGCAATCAGCCCCAGCATTTT.

The gene calls are TRBV6-1 and TRBJ2-3; 8 nucleotides line up with TRBD2. V was clipped by 0 bases and J by 3 bases; unmatched bases: 2. The CDR3 is made up of 15 amino acids. Germline CDR1 MNHNS, CDR2 SASEGT. CDR3 bases: TGTGCCAGCAGTGAAGCCGCGGGGGGAACAGATACGCAGTATTTT. It yields the protein CASSEAAGGTDTQYF.

This clone came up a few times. This sequence joins TRBV6-1 and TRBJ2-2; TRBD2 is a possible D gene (6 bases). Trimming stripped 0 bases from V and 3 bases from J, with 11 bases between. CDR3 length: 16 amino acids. The V gene's germline CDR1 is MNHNS and CDR2 SASEGT. CDR3 in amino acids: CASSEALREYTGELFF. The CDR3 nucleotides are TGTGCCAGCAGTGAAGCGTTACGGGAGTACACCGGGGAGCTGTTTTTT.